The T cell receptor (beta chain) described here comes from a study of shared clonotypes between healthy human individuals. Data came from immunoSEQ multiplex PCR; TCRdb stores just in-frame clones and leaves some out. The data hold more than 2,000,000 clones, with 93% observed a single time. Notes on the study in general: Depth was large, yet rarefaction showed that sorted-subset sequencing was incomplete.

In the case of this clone: No antigen is known for it.

Germline V lookup: CDR1 KGHSH, CDR2 LQKENI. The CDR3 contains 14 residues. Trimming stripped 3 bases from V and 6 bases from J, with 13 bases between. The donors, healthy adults who were HIV-negative, had experienced no recent acute infections or vaccinations. Adults of Caucasian background living in Nashville, Tennessee made up all donors. The material sequenced was naive CD4+ T cells from PBMCs. Subset given: CD45RA+ positively selected. This sequence joins TRBV18 and TRBJ2-3; D is uncertain. The sequence derives from a man younger than 30 in good health. Some clones in this sample may be carry-over from other donors' samples. CDR3 nucleotides: TGTGCCAGCTCACCTACCGTTAGGACGGATACGCAGTATTTT. Protein sequence: CASSPTVRTDTQYF.